This TCR beta chain was recovered during a study of cytomegalovirus exposure and HLA in healthy donors. Study-level background: Sequencing of about 179 million T cells in an earlier analysis found more than 100 million unique TCR beta sequences. Unique TCRs numbering some 80 million, obtained from HLA-typed donors, made up an early data release.

Germline loops: CDR1 GTSNPN, CDR2 SVGIG (reference sequence). The CDR3 loop spans 17 amino acids. Trimming at V came to 0 bases and at J to 5 bases, leaving 15 bases not matched to a gene. PCR was performed using 60 Vbeta and 13 Jbeta primers. Profiled with immunoSEQ multiplex PCR; TCRdb holds only in-frame clones, not every one. Of roughly 170,000 clones in the sample, over 60% were seen once. Regarding the study as a whole: As a later analysis showed, several of the most significant clusters appeared to be linked to common viral pathogens.

In the case of this clone: Its antigen remains unidentified.

This chain links TRBV30 with TRBJ1-1; 7 bases map to TRBD1. This clonotype originated in a girl aged 5-17 years in good health and CMV-seronegative. Sample: PBMCs. The CDR3 DNA follows: TGTGCCTGGAGTGTAGAAGAGACAGGGCTGTTGTGGACTGAAGCTTTCTTT. Translation: CAWSVEETGLLWTEAFF.